A single sample is the source of the 17 T cell receptor beta chains below, sequenced in a study of blood T cell repertoires in COVID-19. This table comes from immunoSEQ multiplex PCR, and its TCRdb copy is limited to in-frame clones, with some not included. The sample includes just over 300,000 clones, about nine tenths of them seen just once. Sequenced sample: peripheral blood. These receptors were taken from a man between 18 and 29 years old with active or convalescent COVID-19.

The chain is built from TRBV5-4 and TRBJ1-4; 9 positions match TRBD1. The CDR3 sequence is 15 residues long. Trimming at V came to 3 bases and at J to 7 bases, leaving 7 bases not matched to a gene. Germline assignment: CDR1 SGHNT and CDR2 YYREEE (reference sequence). DNA for the CDR3: TGTGCCAGCAGCTCGACAGGGGGAGTACGTGAAAAACTGTTTTTT. Amino acid sequence: CASSSTGGVREKLFF.

This clone was detected only once. The V and J genes are TRBV5-6 and TRBJ1-1; 7 nucleotides agree with TRBD1. From germline, CDR1 is SGHDT and CDR2 YYEEEE. The V and J ends lost 4 bases and 4 bases, in that order; junction bases with no gene match: 10. This CDR3 region has 15 residues. CDR3 sequence reads: CASSQTDRVVTEAFF. In DNA form, the CDR3 reads TGTGCCAGCAGCCAGACAGACAGGGTAGTCACTGAAGCTTTCTTT.

The rearrangement joins TRBV21-1 to TRBJ1-6. TRBV21-1 is a known pseudogene. The CDR3 sequence is 17 residues long. The CDR3 nucleotides are TGTGCCAGCAGCAAAGGGGGAAGAGGGAAGATACATTCACCCCTCCACTTT. Protein product: CASSKGGRGKIHSPLHF.

The rearrangement joins TRBV6-2 or TRBV6-3 to TRBJ1-2; the match to TRBD1 covers 7 bases. V was clipped by 0 bases and J by 4 bases; unmatched bases: 5. Germline V gene lookup returns CDR1 MNHEY and CDR2 SVGEGT. The CDR3 contains 15 residues. As DNA, the CDR3 is TGTGCCAGCAGTTACTCGATGAACAGGGGCTATGGCTACACCTTC. Protein product: CASSYSMNRGYGYTF.

This clone was seen only a few times. V is TRBV18 and J is TRBJ2-2; 9 bases agree with TRBD2. J gave up 6 bases and V 5 bases, and 7 bases lay outside the gene matches. This CDR3 region has 15 residues. CDR1 is KGHSH, CDR2 LQKENI, per germline. The CDR3 protein is CASSVSTSGPGELFF. In DNA form, the CDR3 reads TGTGCCAGCTCAGTTTCGACTAGCGGACCCGGGGAGCTGTTTTTT. Drawing the rest from reference TRBV18 and TRBJ2-2, the complete variable domain is NAGVMQNPRHLVRRRGQEARLRCSPMKGHSHVYWYRQLPEEGLKFMVYLQKENIIDESGMPKERFSAEFPKEGPSILRIQQVVRGDSAAYFCASSVSTSGPGELFFGEGSRLTVL.

The CDR3 sequence is CATSDPGTNQPQHF. In nucleotides, the CDR3 is TGTGCCACCAGTGACCCCGGGACAAACCAGCCCCAGCATTTT. This chain joins TRBV24-1 and TRBJ1-5, with a possible D match to TRBD1 (6 bases). CDR3 length: 14 amino acids. The V end lost 4 bases, the J end lost 7 bases, and 13 bases lay between the germline ends. Germline CDR1 KGHDR, CDR2 SFDVKD.

The J gene is TRBJ1-4, the V gene TRBV28; the D is unclear. Between the trimmed V and J ends, which lost 4 bases and 5 bases, there was a span of 20 bases. CDR3 length: 17 amino acids. Germline-derived CDR1 and CDR2 are MDHEN and SYDVKM. In DNA form, the CDR3 reads TGTGCCAGCAGTTCTTTCCAAACGACTGAATACAATGAAAAACTGTTTTTT. Translating it yields CASSSFQTTEYNEKLFF.

The genes are TRBV24-1 and TRBJ1-2; a weak D match, TRBD1 (6 bases). V shed 5 bases and J shed 4 bases, with 10 bases lying between them. The V gene's germline CDR1 is KGHDR and CDR2 SFDVKD. CDR3 size: 13 residues. CDR3 sequence: CATSGDTTYGYTF. The CDR3 nucleotides read TGTGCCACCAGTGGGGACACGACCTATGGCTACACCTTC.

Only one count was recorded for this clone. This chain joins TRBV4-3 and TRBJ1-3; TRBD1 agrees at 9 bases. Germline-derived CDR1 and CDR2 are LGHNA and YSLEER. V shed 1 base and J 3 bases; nucleotides not matched to a gene: 4. CDR3 length: 16 residues. This chain's CDR3 is CASSQGQGEGGNTIYF. The CDR3 DNA reads TGCGCCAGCAGCCAAGGACAGGGGGAAGGTGGAAACACCATATATTTT.

The rearrangement uses TRBV18 and TRBJ1-2; D is undetermined. There are 14 residues in the CDR3. CDR1 and CDR2 from the germline V gene are KGHSH and LQKENI. The ends were cut back, 3 bases at V and 3 bases at J, with 11 bases in the middle. The CDR3 DNA reads TGTGCCAGCTCACCCGTTGGGAGGGACTATGGCTACACCTTC. Translated: CASSPVGRDYGYTF.

This chain joins TRBV12-3 or TRBV12-4 and TRBJ2-2; D is possibly TRBD1 (5 bases). CDR3 size: 12 residues. The germline V and J ends were trimmed by 6 bases and 8 bases, with 10 bases remaining between them. CDR3 in amino acids: CASSPNRGELFF. In DNA form, the CDR3 reads TGTGCCAGCAGCCCTAACAGGGGGGAGCTGTTTTTT.

This clone was found once. The V call is TRBV27, the J call TRBJ1-5; 7 nucleotides match TRBD1. Germline trimming cut 6 bases from V and 2 bases from J; bases unmatched to any gene: 4. Germline CDR1 is MNHEY and CDR2 is SMNVEV (reference sequence). The CDR3 spans 14 residues. The chain's CDR3 is CASRPGTGNQPQHF. CDR3 bases: TGTGCCAGCAGGCCCGGGACAGGCAATCAGCCCCAGCATTTT.

V and J are TRBV24-1 and TRBJ2-1, with TRBD1 identical over 12 bases. After removal of 12 bases from V and 4 bases from J, the junction contained 9 bases not matched to a gene. The CDR3 is 15 residues long. CDR1 and CDR2 (germline): KGHDR, SFDVKD. Here the CDR3 reads CAAGGTGGTYNEQFF. The CDR3 coding sequence is TGTGCCGCCGGAGGGACAGGGGGCACGTACAATGAGCAGTTCTTC.

The J gene is TRBJ2-7, the V gene TRBV6-5, with TRBD1 identical over 7 bases. The V gene's germline CDR1 is MNHEY and CDR2 SVGAGI. The junction had 11 bases not matched to a gene; V was cut back by 6 bases and J by 3 bases. CDR3 size: 15 residues. The CDR3 DNA is TGTGCCAGCAGCTCACCCCGGACAGGTTTCTACGAGCAGTACTTC. Its translation is CASSSPRTGFYEQYF.

The V gene is TRBV4-3, the J gene TRBJ2-2; D unclear. V lost 1 base and J 5 bases, leaving 8 bases between the germline ends. The CDR3 contains 14 residues. Looked up from germline, CDR1 is LGHNA and CDR2 is YSLEER. CDR3 region: CASSQGATTGELFF. CDR3 nucleotide sequence: TGCGCCAGCAGCCAAGGTGCCACAACCGGGGAGCTGTTTTTT.

CDR3 protein: CASSDRRRGDPQATQYF. The CDR3 DNA sequence: TGTGCCAGCAGTGATAGAAGACGGGGGGATCCTCAGGCGACCCAGTACTTC. This sequence joins TRBV6-1 and TRBJ2-5; 7 bases line up with TRBD2. In germline, CDR1 is MNHNS, CDR2 SASEGT. Losses at the gene ends were 3 bases for V and 7 bases for J; bases not matched to a gene: 17. The CDR3 has 17 amino acids.

This chain connects TRBV19 to TRBJ1-1; TRBD1 agrees at 11 bases. CDR1 is LNHDA, CDR2 SQIVND, per germline (reference sequence). The CDR3 has 15 residues. V lost 8 bases to trimming and J lost 3 bases; unmatched junction nucleotides: 8. The CDR3 loop is CASDPGQGAYTEAFF. The CDR3 coding sequence is TGTGCCAGTGACCCCGGACAGGGGGCATACACTGAAGCTTTCTTT.